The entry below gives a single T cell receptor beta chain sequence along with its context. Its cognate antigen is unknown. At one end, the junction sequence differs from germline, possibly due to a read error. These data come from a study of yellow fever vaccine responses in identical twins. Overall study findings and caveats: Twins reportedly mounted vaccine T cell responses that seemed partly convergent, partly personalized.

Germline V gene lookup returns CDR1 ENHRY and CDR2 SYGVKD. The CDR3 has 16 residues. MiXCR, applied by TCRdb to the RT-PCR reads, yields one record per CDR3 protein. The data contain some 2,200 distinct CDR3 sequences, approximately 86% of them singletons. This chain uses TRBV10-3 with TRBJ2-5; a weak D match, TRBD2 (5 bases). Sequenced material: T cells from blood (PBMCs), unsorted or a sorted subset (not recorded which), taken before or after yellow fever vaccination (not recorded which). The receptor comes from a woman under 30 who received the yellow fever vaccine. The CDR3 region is CAISADSSSGVESQYF. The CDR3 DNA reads TGTGCCATCAGTGCGGACTCTTCATCCGGGGTAGAGTCCCAGTACTTC.